The clone carrying this T cell receptor beta chain showed up just a few times. No antigen is known for it. The source of the sample is a study of response to subunit inactivated influenza vaccine. TCRdb recomputed calls from the RT-PCR reads with MiXCR, one row per CDR3 protein. The sample yields approximately 680,000 distinct CDR3 sequences, approximately 14% seen once. Findings and limits, study-wide: Authors proposed each seasonal influenza vaccination draws in few new T cells.

CDR3 size: 14 residues. Germline assignment: CDR1 SQVTM and CDR2 ANQGSEA. The V end was cut by 6 bases, the J end by 2 bases, with 15 bases between. The chain uses TRBV29-1 and TRBJ2-3, with D perhaps TRBD1 or TRBD2 (6 bases each). This specimen consisted of PBMCs from blood, obtained roughly 13 days after vaccination. This TCR came from a man aged 50-60 years who received an inactivated influenza vaccine. The chain's CDR3 is CSVRGRAPTDTQYF. In nucleotides, the CDR3 is TGCAGCGTCCGGGGGCGGGCCCCCACAGATACGCAGTATTTT.